The entry below describes one TCR beta chain. Its antigen remains unidentified. At one of its ends the junction is not consistent with the germline gene, which may arise from a read error. The sample belongs to a study of cytotoxic CD8 clonotypes in ibrutinib-treated CLL. Study as a whole: By median roughly 68 months, 12 had progressed and around 14 stayed remitted; responses had been 2 complete and about 25 partial. General study findings and limits: Clonality increased at ibrutinib response, then returned toward baseline at progression.

Generated by immunoSEQ multiplex PCR, the TCRdb table keeps only in-frame clones and is missing some. The sample shows more than 85,000 clones, 70% to 80% of them seen only once. The germline V gene has CDR1 KGHSH and CDR2 LQKENI. The CDR3 consists of 12 residues. Sequencing used PBMCs, obtained after 24 months of ibrutinib treatment. This clonotype was sampled from a human donor with chronic lymphocytic leukemia. V usage is TRBV18 and J usage is TRBJ2-7; D not certain. The CDR3 bases are TGTGCCAGCTCGCCACGAGGCAACGAGCAGTACTTC. It encodes CASSPRGNEQYF.